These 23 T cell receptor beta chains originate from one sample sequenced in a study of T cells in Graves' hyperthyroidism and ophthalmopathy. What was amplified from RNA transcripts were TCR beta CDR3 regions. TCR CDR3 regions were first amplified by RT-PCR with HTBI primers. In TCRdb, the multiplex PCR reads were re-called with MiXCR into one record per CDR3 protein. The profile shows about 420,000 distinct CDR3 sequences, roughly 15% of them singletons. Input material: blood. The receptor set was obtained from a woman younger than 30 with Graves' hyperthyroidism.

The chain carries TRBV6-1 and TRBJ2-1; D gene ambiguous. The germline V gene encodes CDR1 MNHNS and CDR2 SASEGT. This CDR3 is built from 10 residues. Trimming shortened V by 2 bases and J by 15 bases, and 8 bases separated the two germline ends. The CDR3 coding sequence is TGTGCCAGCAGTGAACCAGTTTTGTTCTTC. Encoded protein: CASSEPVLFF.

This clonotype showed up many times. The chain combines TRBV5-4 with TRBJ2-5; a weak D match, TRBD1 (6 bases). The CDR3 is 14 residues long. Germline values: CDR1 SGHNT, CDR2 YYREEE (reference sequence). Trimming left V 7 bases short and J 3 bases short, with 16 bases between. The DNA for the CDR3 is TGTGCCAGCGGCAGAACAGGGAACGAAGAGACCCAGTACTTC. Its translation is CASGRTGNEETQYF.

CDR3 in amino acids: CASSSGLGNTGELFF. The CDR3, as DNA: TGTGCCAGCAGCTCCGGACTAGGCAACACCGGGGAGCTGTTTTTT. The rearrangement uses TRBV11-2 and TRBJ2-2; 7 bases line up with TRBD2. Trimming removed 4 bases from V and 2 bases from J; junction bases left unmatched: 4. The germline V gene has CDR1 SGHAT and CDR2 FQNNGV. The CDR3 runs 15 residues. Full variable domain (remainder filled in from reference TRBV11-2 and TRBJ2-2): EAGVAQSPRYKIIEKRQSVAFWCNPISGHATLYWYQQILGQGPKLLIQFQNNGVVDDSQLPKDRFSAERLKGVDSTLKIQPAKLEDSAVYLCASSSGLGNTGELFFGEGSRLTVL.

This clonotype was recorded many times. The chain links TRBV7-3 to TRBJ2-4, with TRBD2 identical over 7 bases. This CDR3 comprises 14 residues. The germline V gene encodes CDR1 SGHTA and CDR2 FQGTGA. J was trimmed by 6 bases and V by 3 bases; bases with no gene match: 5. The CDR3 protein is CASSLTAGANIQYF. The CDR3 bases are TGTGCCAGCAGCTTGACGGCGGGAGCAAACATTCAGTACTTC. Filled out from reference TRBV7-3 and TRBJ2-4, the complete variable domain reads GAGVSQTPSNKVTEKGKYVELRCDPISGHTALYWYRQSLGQGPEFLIYFQGTGAADDSGLPNDRFFAVRPEGSVSTLKIQRTERGDSAVYLCASSLTAGANIQYFGAGTRLSVL.

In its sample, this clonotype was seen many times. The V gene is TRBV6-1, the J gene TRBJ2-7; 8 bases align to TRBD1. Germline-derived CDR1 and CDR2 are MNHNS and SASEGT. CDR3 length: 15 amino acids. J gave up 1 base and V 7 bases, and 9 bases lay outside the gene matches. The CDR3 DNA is TGTGCCAGCACGAAAGGCAGGGGGCAATCCTACGAGCAGTACTTC. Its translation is CASTKGRGQSYEQYF.

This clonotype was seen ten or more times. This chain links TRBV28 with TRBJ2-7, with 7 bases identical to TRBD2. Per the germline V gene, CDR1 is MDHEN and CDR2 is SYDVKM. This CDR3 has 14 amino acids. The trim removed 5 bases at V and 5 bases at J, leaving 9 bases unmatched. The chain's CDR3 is CASSLGLVVHEQYF. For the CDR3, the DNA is TGTGCCAGCAGTCTCGGACTAGTCGTACACGAGCAGTACTTC.

The CDR3 sequence: CSAQQGDTEAFF. CDR3 nucleotide sequence: TGCAGTGCTCAACAGGGCGACACTGAAGCTTTCTTT. The V call is TRBV20-1, the J call TRBJ1-1, with D possibly being TRBD1 (6 bases). CDR3 length equals 12 residues. Trimming took 5 bases from V and 3 from J, leaving 10 bases between them. Germline CDR1 is DFQATT and CDR2 is SNEGSKA (reference sequence).

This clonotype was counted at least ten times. The CDR3 DNA reads TGTGCCAGCAGTTTCCCACAGGGGGGTGGCTACACCTTC. Translated: CASSFPQGGGYTF. The chain links TRBV28 to TRBJ1-2; TRBD1 agrees at 8 bases. The CDR3 totals 13 residues. Germline CDR1 reads MDHEN; CDR2 reads SYDVKM. Losses at the gene ends were 3 bases for V and 7 bases for J; bases not matched to a gene: 4.

Written as DNA, the CDR3 is TGTGCCAGCAGCTTATGGGGACTAGCGGAGACCTACGAGCAGTACTTC. Its translation: CASSLWGLAETYEQYF. The rearrangement links TRBV7-9 to TRBJ2-7; TRBD2 agrees at 11 bases. CDR1 and CDR2 from the germline V gene are SEHNR and FQNEAQ (reference sequence). Unmatched junction bases numbered 5, after V lost 2 bases and J lost 2 bases. The CDR3 runs 16 residues.

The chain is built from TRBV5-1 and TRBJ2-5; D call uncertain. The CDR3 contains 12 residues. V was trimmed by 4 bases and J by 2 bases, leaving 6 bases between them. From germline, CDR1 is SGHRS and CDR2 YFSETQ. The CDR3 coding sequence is TGCGCCAGCAGCGCCCCTCAAGAGACCCAGTACTTC. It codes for CASSAPQETQYF.

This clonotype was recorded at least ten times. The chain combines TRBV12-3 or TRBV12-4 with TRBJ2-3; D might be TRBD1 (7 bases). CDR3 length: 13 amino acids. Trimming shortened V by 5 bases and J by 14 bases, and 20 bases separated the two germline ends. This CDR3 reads CASSTLQGGKVYF. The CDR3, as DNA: TGTGCCAGCAGTACCCTCCAGGGGGGAAAGGTGTATTTT.

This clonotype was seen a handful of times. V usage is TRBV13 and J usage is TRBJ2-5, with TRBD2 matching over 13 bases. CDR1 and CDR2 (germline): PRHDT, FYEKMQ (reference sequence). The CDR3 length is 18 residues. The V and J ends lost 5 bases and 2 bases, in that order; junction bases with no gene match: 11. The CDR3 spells CASSTQRWGLAGQETQYF. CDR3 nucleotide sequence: TGTGCCAGCAGCACACAAAGGTGGGGACTAGCGGGACAAGAGACCCAGTACTTC.

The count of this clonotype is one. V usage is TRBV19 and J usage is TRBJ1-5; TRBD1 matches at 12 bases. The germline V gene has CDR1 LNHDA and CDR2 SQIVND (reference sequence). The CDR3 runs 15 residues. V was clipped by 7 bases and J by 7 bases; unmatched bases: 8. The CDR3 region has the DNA TGTGCCAGTACGGGACAGGGGGCAATAAACCAGCCCCAGCATTTT. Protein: CASTGQGAINQPQHF. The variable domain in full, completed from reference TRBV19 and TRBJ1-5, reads DGGITQSPKYLFRKEGQNVTLSCEQNLNHDAMYWYRQDPGQGLRLIYYSQIVNDFQKGDIAEGYSVSREKKESFPLTVTSAQKNPTAFYLCASTGQGAINQPQHFGDGTRLSIL.

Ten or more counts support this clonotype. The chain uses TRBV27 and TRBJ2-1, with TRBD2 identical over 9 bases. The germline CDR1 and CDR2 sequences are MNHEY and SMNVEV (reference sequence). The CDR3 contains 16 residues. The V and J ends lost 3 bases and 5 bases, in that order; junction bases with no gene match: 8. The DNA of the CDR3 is TGTGCCAGCAGTTTGACTGGACTAGCGACTCACAATGAGCAGTTCTTC. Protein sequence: CASSLTGLATHNEQFF.

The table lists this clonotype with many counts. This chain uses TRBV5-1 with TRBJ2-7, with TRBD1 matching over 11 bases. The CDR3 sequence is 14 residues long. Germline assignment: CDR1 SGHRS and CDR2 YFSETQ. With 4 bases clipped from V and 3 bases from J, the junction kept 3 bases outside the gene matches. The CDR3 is CASSRDRGDYEQYF. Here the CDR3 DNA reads TGCGCCAGCAGCCGGGACAGGGGGGACTACGAGCAGTACTTC.

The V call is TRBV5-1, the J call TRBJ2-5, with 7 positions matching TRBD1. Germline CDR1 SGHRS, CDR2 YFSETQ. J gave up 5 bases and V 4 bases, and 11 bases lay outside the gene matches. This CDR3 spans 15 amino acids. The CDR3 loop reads CASSTTGSAMETQYF. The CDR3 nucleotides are TGCGCCAGCAGCACGACAGGGTCGGCGATGGAGACCCAGTACTTC.

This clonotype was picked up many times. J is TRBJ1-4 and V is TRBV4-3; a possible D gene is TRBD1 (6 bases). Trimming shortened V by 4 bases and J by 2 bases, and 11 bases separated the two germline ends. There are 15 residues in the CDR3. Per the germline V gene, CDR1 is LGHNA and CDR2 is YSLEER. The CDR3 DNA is TGCGCCAGCAGCCGCACAGGGATGACTAATGAAAAACTGTTTTTT. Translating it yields CASSRTGMTNEKLFF.

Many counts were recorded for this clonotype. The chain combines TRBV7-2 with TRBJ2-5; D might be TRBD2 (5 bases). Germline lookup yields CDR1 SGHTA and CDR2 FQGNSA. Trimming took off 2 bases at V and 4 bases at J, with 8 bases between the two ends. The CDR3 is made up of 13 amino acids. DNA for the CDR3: TGTGCCAGCAGCTTAACGCGGGTAGAGACCCAGTACTTC. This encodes CASSLTRVETQYF.

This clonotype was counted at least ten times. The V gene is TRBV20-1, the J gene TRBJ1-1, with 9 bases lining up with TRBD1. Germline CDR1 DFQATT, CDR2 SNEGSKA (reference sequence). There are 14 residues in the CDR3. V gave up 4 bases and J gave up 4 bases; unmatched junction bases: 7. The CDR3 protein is CSATGQGGVTEAFF. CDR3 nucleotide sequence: TGCAGTGCTACGGGACAGGGAGGGGTCACTGAAGCTTTCTTT.

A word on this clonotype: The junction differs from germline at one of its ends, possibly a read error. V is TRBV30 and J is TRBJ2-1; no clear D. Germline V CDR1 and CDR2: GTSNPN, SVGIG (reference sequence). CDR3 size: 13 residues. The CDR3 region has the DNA TGTGCCTGGAGTGTATTCTCCTACAATGGGCAGTTCTTC. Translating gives CAWSVFSYNGQFF.

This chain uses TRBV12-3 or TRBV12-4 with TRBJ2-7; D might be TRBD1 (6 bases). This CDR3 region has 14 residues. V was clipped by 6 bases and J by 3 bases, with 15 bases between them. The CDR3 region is CASSQGKVSYEQYF. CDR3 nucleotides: TGTGCCAGCAGCCAGGGGAAGGTCAGCTACGAGCAGTACTTC.

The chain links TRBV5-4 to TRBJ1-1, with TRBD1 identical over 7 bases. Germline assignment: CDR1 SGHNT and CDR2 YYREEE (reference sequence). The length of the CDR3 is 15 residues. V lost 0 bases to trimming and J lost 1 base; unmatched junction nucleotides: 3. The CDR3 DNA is TGTGCCAGCAGCTTGGAAAGGACAGGGAACACTGAAGCTTTCTTT. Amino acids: CASSLERTGNTEAFF.

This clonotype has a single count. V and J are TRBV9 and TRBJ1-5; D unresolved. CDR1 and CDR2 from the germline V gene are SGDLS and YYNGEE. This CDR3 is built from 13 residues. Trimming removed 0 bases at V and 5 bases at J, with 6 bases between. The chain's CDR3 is CASSVGTDQPQHF. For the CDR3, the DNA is TGTGCCAGCAGCGTAGGAACAGATCAGCCCCAGCATTTT.